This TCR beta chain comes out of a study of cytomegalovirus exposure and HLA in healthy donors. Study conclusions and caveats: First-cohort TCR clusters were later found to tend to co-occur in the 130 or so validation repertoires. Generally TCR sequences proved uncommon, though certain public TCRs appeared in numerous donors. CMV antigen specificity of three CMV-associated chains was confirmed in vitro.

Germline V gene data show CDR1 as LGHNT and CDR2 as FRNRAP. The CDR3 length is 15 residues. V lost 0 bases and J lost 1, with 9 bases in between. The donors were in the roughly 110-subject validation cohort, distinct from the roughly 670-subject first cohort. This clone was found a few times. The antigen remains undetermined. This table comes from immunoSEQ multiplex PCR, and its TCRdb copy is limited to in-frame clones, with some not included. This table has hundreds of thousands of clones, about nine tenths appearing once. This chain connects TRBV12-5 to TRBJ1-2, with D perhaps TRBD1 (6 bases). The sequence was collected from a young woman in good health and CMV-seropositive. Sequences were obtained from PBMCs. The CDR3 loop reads CASGLVGAGNYGYTF. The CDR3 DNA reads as TGTGCTAGTGGTTTGGTGGGGGCAGGTAACTATGGCTACACCTTC.